The 18 T cell receptor beta chains below come from one sample, sequenced in a study of neoadjuvant anti-PD-1 for oral cavity cancer (dated by TCRdb to the early 2020s). The receptor library was made with the immunoSEQ multiplex PCR assay. TCRdb took this table from immuneACCESS and kept in-frame rearrangements with V and J called. Such tables lack part of the clones; where checked against another copy, unresolved V genes explain under half of the gap, and the rest is unexplained. The sample yields more than 7,000 clones; 69% were counted once. The top ten hold about 3% of the sample. What the time point label conveys for this sample: after neoadjuvant nivolumab, at surgical resection. The specimen comprised PBMCs, sampled after nivolumab (anti-PD-1) treatment. The receptors were sampled from a person between 40 and 85 years old with oral cavity squamous cell carcinoma.

The chain uses TRBV5-8 and TRBJ1-1, with TRBD1 as a possible D gene (6 bases). Germline V lookup: CDR1 SGHTS, CDR2 YDEGEE. The CDR3 spans 14 residues. V gave up 1 base and J gave up 4 bases, with 11 bases separating them. CDR3: CASSLKGGGTEAFF. For the CDR3, the DNA is TGTGCCAGCAGCTTGAAGGGGGGAGGCACTGAAGCTTTCTTT.

The J gene is TRBJ1-2, the V gene TRBV20-1; 7 nucleotides agree with TRBD1. With V trimmed by 6 bases and J by 13 bases, 8 bases remained unmatched. Per the germline V gene, CDR1 is DFQATT and CDR2 is SNEGSKA (reference sequence). CDR3 length equals 10 residues. CDR3 nucleotides: TGCAGTGCATATACAGGGGATAGCACCTTC. Amino acids: CSAYTGDSTF.

The chain is built from TRBV30 and TRBJ2-6, with D unresolved. Per germline, CDR1 GTSNPN and CDR2 SVGIG (reference sequence). Trimming stripped 1 base from V and 4 bases from J, with 11 bases between. The CDR3 spans 15 residues. The CDR3 sequence is CAWSDTLGGANVLTF. CDR3 sequence (DNA): TGTGCCTGGAGTGATACTCTGGGAGGGGCCAACGTCCTGACTTTC.

A few counts support this clone. The chain has TRBV7-8 and TRBJ1-5; D not certain. The germline V gene encodes CDR1 SGHVS and CDR2 FQNEAQ. V was shortened by 5 bases and J by 0 bases, with 5 bases between the two germline ends. The CDR3 is made up of 13 amino acids. CDR3 loop: CASSLDSNQPQHF. DNA for the CDR3: TGTGCCAGCAGCCTCGATAGCAATCAGCCCCAGCATTTT. Complete variable domain (other parts from reference TRBV7-8 and TRBJ1-5): GAGVSQSPRYKVAKRGQDVALRCDPISGHVSLFWYQQALGQGPEFLTYFQNEAQLDKSGLPSDRFFAERPEGSVSTLKIQRTQQEDSAVYLCASSLDSNQPQHFGDGTRLSIL.

This rearrangement joins TRBV19 to TRBJ1-1; D not resolved. Germline loops: CDR1 LNHDA, CDR2 SQIVND (reference sequence). The CDR3 covers 12 residues. V was shortened by 7 bases and J by 4 bases, with 10 bases between the two germline ends. Written as DNA, the CDR3 is TGTGCCAGTACAATAGGAGTCACTGAAGCTTTCTTT. It yields the protein CASTIGVTEAFF.

The chain employs TRBV5-1 and TRBJ2-7, with D perhaps TRBD2 (6 bases). Germline V lookup: CDR1 SGHRS, CDR2 YFSETQ. V was clipped by 4 bases and J by 5 bases, with 22 bases between them. The length of the CDR3 is 16 residues. CDR3 nucleotide sequence: TGCGCCAGCAGCATCAGCCTAGAACGGGGGAGAAACGAGCAGTACTTC. Its protein is CASSISLERGRNEQYF.

The rearrangement joins TRBV6-5 to TRBJ2-1; 9 bases align to TRBD1. Germline-derived CDR1 and CDR2 are MNHEY and SVGAGI. V lost 6 bases and J lost 15; bases outside the gene matches: 15. CDR3 length equals 14 residues. The CDR3 here is CASRKTGGSQHGFF. CDR3 DNA sequence: TGTGCCAGCAGAAAGACAGGGGGTAGTCAACACGGGTTCTTC.

The chain joins TRBV29-1 to TRBJ2-1, with TRBD1 identical over 9 bases. Germline CDR1 reads SQVTM; CDR2 reads ANQGSEA. J gave up 7 bases and V 5 bases, and 6 bases lay outside the gene matches. CDR3 length: 13 residues. CDR3 DNA: TGCAGCGTTCCTAGACAGGGGGGGAATGAGCAGTTCTTC. Protein: CSVPRQGGNEQFF.

The rearrangement links TRBV15 to TRBJ1-1; a possible D gene is TRBD1 (5 bases). The CDR3 runs 14 residues. The V end lost 0 bases, the J end lost 6 bases, and 11 bases lay between the germline ends. CDR1 LNHNV and CDR2 YYDKDF come from the germline V gene (reference sequence). Here the CDR3 reads CATSRDRVGPEAFF. The CDR3 nucleotides read TGTGCCACCAGCAGAGACAGGGTCGGTCCTGAAGCTTTCTTT.

This rearrangement joins TRBV7-2 to TRBJ2-7; tentative D call: TRBD1 (5 bases). V was pared by 3 bases and J by 6 bases, with 15 bases between. The CDR3 has 14 amino acids. Germline CDR1 SGHTA, CDR2 FQGNSA. CDR3 region: CASSFNLQGGEQYF. CDR3 sequence (DNA): TGTGCCAGCAGCTTCAACCTTCAGGGTGGCGAGCAGTACTTC.

This chain joins TRBV11-2 and TRBJ1-1, with D uncertain. There are 18 residues in the CDR3. From germline, CDR1 is SGHAT and CDR2 FQNNGV. Trimming took off 2 bases at V and 0 bases at J, with 19 bases between the two ends. CDR3 in DNA: TGTGCCAGCAGCTTATTCTCCCAAATCCGGGGTGTGAACACTGAAGCTTTCTTT. Residues: CASSLFSQIRGVNTEAFF.

The chain carries TRBV25-1 and TRBJ2-7, with D possibly TRBD1 on 5 matching bases. Trimming pared 4 bases from V and 6 bases from J, leaving 10 bases between. CDR3 size: 12 residues. CDR1 is MGHDK and CDR2 is SYGVNS in the germline V gene. CDR3 amino acids: CASSGRTFEQYF. The CDR3 DNA reads as TGTGCCAGCAGTGGTCGGACATTCGAGCAGTACTTC.

The chain combines TRBV6-6 with TRBJ1-2; tentative D call: TRBD1 (5 bases). Germline values: CDR1 MNHNY, CDR2 SVGAGI (reference sequence). The CDR3 spans 15 residues. V was trimmed by 0 bases and J by 3 bases, leaving 11 bases between them. In DNA form, the CDR3 reads TGTGCCAGCAGTTACTCGAGCAGGGCGGACTATGGCTACACCTTC. Its protein is CASSYSSRADYGYTF.

This chain links TRBV29-1 with TRBJ1-1; no reliable D call. This CDR3 contains 12 residues. V lost 0 bases and J 6 bases, leaving 8 bases between the germline ends. Germline V lookup: CDR1 SQVTM, CDR2 ANQGSEA. DNA of the CDR3: TGCAGCGTTGAAGAGAACGAAGCTGAAGCTTTCTTT. Its protein is CSVEENEAEAFF. The full variable domain, in which reference TRBV29-1 and TRBJ1-1 provide the parts outside the CDR3, is SAVISQKPSRDICQRGTSLTIQCQVDSQVTMMFWYRQQPGQSLTLIATANQGSEATYESGFVIDKFPISRPNLTFSTLTVSNMSPEDSSIYLCSVEENEAEAFFGQGTRLTVV.

V gene TRBV19 combines with J gene TRBJ2-2; D uncertain. Trimming cost V 7 bases and J 6 bases, with 18 bases left between them. Looked up from germline, CDR1 is LNHDA and CDR2 is SQIVND (reference sequence). The length of the CDR3 is 15 residues. The CDR3 loop is CASKPDFGEAGELFF. As DNA, the CDR3 is TGTGCCAGTAAGCCGGATTTCGGCGAGGCCGGGGAGCTGTTTTTT.

V gene TRBV7-6 combines with J gene TRBJ2-7, with TRBD1 identical over 7 bases. Germline loops: CDR1 SGHVS, CDR2 FNYEAQ. The V and J ends lost 5 bases and 3 bases, in that order; junction bases with no gene match: 7. This CDR3 is built from 14 residues. CDR3 in DNA: TGTGCCAGCAGCCCGTCGGGACAGAACTACGAGCAGTACTTC. Residues: CASSPSGQNYEQYF.

J is TRBJ2-5 and V is TRBV7-2; the match to TRBD1 covers 7 bases. J lost 6 bases, V lost 3 bases, and 7 bases had no gene match. The CDR3 sequence is 14 residues long. The V gene's germline CDR1 is SGHTA and CDR2 FQGNSA. In DNA, the CDR3 is TGTGCCAGCAGCTTGCTCTCAGGGGGAAAGACCCAGTACTTC. Translated: CASSLLSGGKTQYF.

In its sample, this clone was seen a few times. The V and J genes are TRBV6-6 and TRBJ2-7; possibly TRBD2 for D (5 bases). The germline V gene encodes CDR1 MNHNY and CDR2 SVGAGI (reference sequence). Trimming removed 6 bases at V and 3 bases at J, with 21 bases between. The CDR3 contains 16 residues. The CDR3 coding sequence is TGTGCCAGCAGCCCACTAGAACCGGGCTCGGACTACGAGCAGTACTTC. This sequence encodes CASSPLEPGSDYEQYF.